The clone carrying this T cell receptor beta chain has a handful of counts. CDR3 size: 13 residues. The V gene's germline CDR1 is ENHRY and CDR2 SYGVKD. J was trimmed by 6 bases and V by 3 bases; bases with no gene match: 4. The data were taken from a study of blood T cell repertoires in COVID-19. On the study more broadly: Samples of COVID-19 (acute and convalescent) were obtained from the United States, Italy and Spain.

How the authors handled the data: Amplification of reference gene primers provided the estimated nucleated cell counts. Sequencing was performed with immunoSEQ multiplex PCR; in TCRdb, only in-frame clones are kept and a portion is missing. The V and J calls and clone size are taken from that table; D and trimming were inferred from the DNA. Seen here are approximately 150,000 clones, roughly four fifths observed once, and the top ten hold roughly 15%. This clonotype was obtained from a human donor with acute or convalescent COVID-19. The donor label of this sample is uncertain. The V and J genes are TRBV10-3 and TRBJ1-2; 7 bases are shared with TRBD1. The sequenced sample consisted of peripheral blood. CDR3 residues: CAISDDRVNGYTF. The CDR3 DNA is TGTGCCATCAGTGACGACAGGGTTAATGGCTACACCTTC.